Below are 13 T cell receptor beta chains sequenced from a single sample in a study of T-cell reconstitution after alpha-beta-depleted transplantation in children. The authors prepared the TCRbeta library with unique molecular identifiers. TCRdb re-analysed the PCR reads in MiXCR, keeping a single row per CDR3 protein. The sample records about 98,000 distinct CDR3 sequences, approximately 6% being singletons. Sequenced material: PBMCs, mostly from graft donor cells, taken 60 days after TCRalphabeta/CD19-depleted stem cell transplant. These receptors all come from a female patient younger than 10 who had a stem cell transplant for Fanconi anemia, so the T cells may come from the graft donor.

The chain is built from TRBV5-1 and TRBJ2-1; 11 positions match TRBD2. Germline V lookup: CDR1 SGHRS, CDR2 YFSETQ. The J segment lost 2 bases and the V segment lost 3 bases, leaving 7 bases of the junction unmatched. The CDR3 consists of 17 residues. The CDR3, as DNA: TGCGCCAGCAGCTCCTTAGCGGGAGGGCCTCCCTACAATGAGCAGTTCTTC. Protein sequence: CASSSLAGGPPYNEQFF.

This clonotype was counted many times. This sequence joins TRBV6-2 or TRBV6-3 and TRBJ2-3, with D uncertain. This CDR3 has 13 amino acids. Trimming stripped 7 bases from V and 2 bases from J, with 10 bases between. CDR1 is MNHEY, CDR2 SVGEGT, per germline. The CDR3 DNA reads TGTGCCAGCAATGTTCTATTCACAGATACGCAGTATTTT. As protein: CASNVLFTDTQYF.

This rearrangement joins TRBV11-2 to TRBJ1-1; maybe TRBD1 (5 bases). Germline V gene data show CDR1 as SGHAT and CDR2 as FQNNGV. The ends were cut back, 1 base at V and 5 bases at J, with 14 bases in the middle. This CDR3 spans 15 amino acids. The CDR3 here is CASSLVGGGVTEAFF. The DNA for the CDR3 is TGTGCCAGCAGCTTAGTAGGTGGAGGGGTAACTGAAGCTTTCTTT.

This clonotype was found many times. The chain combines TRBV20-1 with TRBJ2-7; 8 bases align to TRBD2. The CDR3 has 14 residues. Germline values: CDR1 DFQATT, CDR2 SNEGSKA (reference sequence). J was trimmed by 0 bases and V by 6 bases; bases with no gene match: 7. CDR3 residues: CSAISGVSSYEQYF. The CDR3, as DNA: TGCAGTGCGATTAGCGGGGTGAGCTCCTACGAGCAGTACTTC.

This clonotype has a count of ten or more. The chain is built from TRBV3-1 and TRBJ2-1, with D maybe TRBD2 (5 bases). Trimming pared 1 base from V and 10 bases from J, leaving 8 bases between. The CDR3 spans 12 residues. CDR1 and CDR2 (germline): LGHDT, YNNKEL (reference sequence). The CDR3 reads CASSQAGLEQFF. In nucleotides, the CDR3 is TGTGCCAGCAGCCAAGCGGGGTTGGAGCAGTTCTTC.

This clonotype was detected ten times or more. This chain's CDR3 is CSARGLRDPYEQYF. As DNA, the CDR3 is TGCAGTGCTAGAGGATTGCGGGACCCCTACGAGCAGTACTTC. The chain carries TRBV20-1 and TRBJ2-7; D may be TRBD2 (6 bases). Looked up from germline, CDR1 is DFQATT and CDR2 is SNEGSKA (reference sequence). Trimming left V 1 base short and J 2 bases short, with 12 bases between. The CDR3 runs to 14 residues.

This clonotype was counted at least ten times. The CDR3 region is CASSSDPYEQYF. CDR3 nucleotides: TGTGCCAGCAGTTCGGACCCCTACGAGCAGTACTTC. V is TRBV28 and J is TRBJ2-7; D is ambiguous. The CDR3 runs 12 residues. Germline CDR1 is MDHEN and CDR2 is SYDVKM. Trimming pared 4 bases from V and 2 bases from J, leaving 6 bases between.

The chain employs TRBV6-5 and TRBJ2-7, with a weak D call TRBD1 (6 bases). Trimming took 4 bases from V and 4 from J, leaving 17 bases between them. The CDR3 is 15 residues long. Per the germline V gene, CDR1 is MNHEY and CDR2 is SVGAGI. DNA for the CDR3: TGTGCCAGCAGTTTGCAGACAGGTGCGAGGTACGAGCAGTACTTC. Translating it yields CASSLQTGARYEQYF.

This clonotype was seen repeatedly, ten times or more. The chain has TRBV3-1 and TRBJ2-3; D not resolved. This CDR3 is built from 15 residues. The germline gives CDR1 LGHDT, CDR2 YNNKEL (reference sequence). Trimming cost V 1 base and J 2 bases, with 10 bases left between them. Here the CDR3 reads CASSQVRTDTDTQYF. As DNA, the CDR3 is TGTGCCAGCAGCCAAGTAAGAACAGACACAGATACGCAGTATTTT.

This clonotype appeared many times. The rearrangement joins TRBV12-3 or TRBV12-4 to TRBJ2-3; perhaps TRBD2 as D (7 bases). The CDR3 covers 15 residues. Trimming removed 3 bases from V and 1 base from J, with 11 bases in between. The CDR3 coding sequence is TGTGCCAGCAGTTTCTACGGGGGGCGCACAGATACGCAGTATTTT. This gives the protein CASSFYGGRTDTQYF.

CDR3 in DNA: TGTGCCACCAGCAGAGGCCTAACCCAGGGGAATCAGCCCCAGCATTTT. Translated: CATSRGLTQGNQPQHF. The chain has TRBV15 and TRBJ1-5; possibly TRBD1 for D (6 bases). This CDR3 has 16 residues. Germline values: CDR1 LNHNV, CDR2 YYDKDF (reference sequence). V shed 1 base and J shed 4 bases, with 14 bases lying between them.

This clonotype was seen only a few times. This chain connects TRBV14 to TRBJ2-1, with no clear D. Per germline, CDR1 SGHDN and CDR2 FVKESK. The CDR3 sequence is 13 residues long. The V end lost 3 bases, the J end lost 5 bases, and 8 bases lay between the germline ends. The CDR3 protein is CASSQSVHNEQFF. CDR3 coding DNA: TGTGCCAGCAGCCAGAGCGTGCACAATGAGCAGTTCTTC.

In its sample, this clonotype was seen many times. This chain connects TRBV11-2 to TRBJ2-1; D uncertain. Trimming pared 2 bases from V and 0 bases from J, leaving 14 bases between. The CDR3 runs to 17 residues. Germline V lookup: CDR1 SGHAT, CDR2 FQNNGV. The DNA for the CDR3 is TGTGCCAGCAGCTTAATTGTGGCGACAAGCTCCTACAATGAGCAGTTCTTC. It encodes CASSLIVATSSYNEQFF.